Presented here are 25 T cell receptor beta chains from one specimen sequenced in a study of blood T cells in healthy people across ages. Using a J-beta primer mix together with a sample-barcoded 5' primer, a second PCR was run for roughly 6 to 12 cycles. TCRdb passed the 5' RACE reads through MiXCR, listing each CDR3 protein once. Here the sample spans fewer than 1.5 million distinct CDR3 sequences, roughly 40% being singletons. The specimen sequenced was blood. Every receptor here comes from a woman aged 18-35 years in good health.

The V call is TRBV9, the J call TRBJ2-7; TRBD2 is a possible D gene (5 bases). This CDR3 is built from 15 residues. CDR1 is SGDLS and CDR2 is YYNGEE in the germline V gene. Trimming stripped 5 bases from V and 6 bases from J, with 21 bases between. CDR3 DNA: TGTGCCAGCAGTTTATCTAGTCCTAGACTACGCGAGCAGTACTTC. Its translation is CASSLSSPRLREQYF.

This clonotype was found many times. The V and J genes are TRBV6-4 and TRBJ2-2; 12 bases agree with TRBD2. CDR1 and CDR2 from the germline V gene are MRHNA and SNTAGT. J was trimmed by 3 bases and V by 6 bases; bases with no gene match: 5. The CDR3 spans 16 residues. The CDR3 loop reads CASSPLAGGDTGELFF. The DNA of the CDR3 is TGTGCCAGCAGCCCCCTAGCGGGAGGGGACACCGGGGAGCTGTTTTTT.

A single count supports this clonotype. A much larger clone lies one base from this, so it may be a read error. The J gene is TRBJ2-7, the V gene TRBV25-1, with D possibly TRBD1 on 6 matching bases. The CDR3 spans 13 residues. Germline V CDR1 and CDR2: MGHDK, SYGVNS. CDR3 DNA sequence: TGTGCCAGCAGGCGACAGGAATCCTACGGGCAGTACTTC. The encoded protein is CASRRQESYGQYF.

The J gene is TRBJ2-3, the V gene TRBV2; D gene uncertain. Deletions cut 3 bases from V and 0 bases from J, with 10 bases between. The germline gives CDR1 SNHLY, CDR2 FYNNEI. This CDR3 spans 15 amino acids. In DNA form, the CDR3 reads TGTGCCAGCAGTGAGGACCAGAGTAGCACAGATACGCAGTATTTT. Its translation is CASSEDQSSTDTQYF.

V usage is TRBV27 and J usage is TRBJ2-1; D possibly corresponds to TRBD2 (7 bases). Germline V gene data show CDR1 as MNHEY and CDR2 as SMNVEV (reference sequence). Trimming took off 8 bases at V and 6 bases at J, with 11 bases between the two ends. The length of the CDR3 is 12 residues. CDR3 nucleotides: TGTGCCAGCGGACGGGGGGCCAATGAGCAGTTCTTC. Residues: CASGRGANEQFF.

The J gene is TRBJ2-1, the V gene TRBV30; TRBD1 might be the D (6 bases). Germline lookup yields CDR1 GTSNPN and CDR2 SVGIG (reference sequence). This CDR3 is 12 amino acids long. Trimming cost V 4 bases and J 10 bases, with 14 bases left between them. The CDR3 loop reads CAWTPAGTEQFF. The CDR3 DNA sequence: TGTGCCTGGACCCCTGCCGGGACAGAGCAGTTCTTC. Variable domain in full (rest from reference TRBV30 and TRBJ2-1): SQTIHQWPATLVQPVGSPLSLECTVEGTSNPNLYWYRQAAGRGLQLLFYSVGIGQISSEVPQNLSASRPQDRQFILSSKKLLLSDSGFYLCAWTPAGTEQFFGPGTRLTVL.

V is TRBV30 and J is TRBJ2-1, with 7 bases identical to TRBD2. In germline, CDR1 is GTSNPN, CDR2 SVGIG (reference sequence). The CDR3 consists of 14 residues. V was pared by 8 bases and J by 3 bases, with 10 bases of the junction left unmatched. As DNA, the CDR3 is TGTGCCGGTGCTGGGCTAGCGGACTACAATGAGCAGTTCTTC. It encodes CAGAGLADYNEQFF.

This sequence joins TRBV3-1 and TRBJ2-5; 11 nucleotides match TRBD2. The CDR3 length is 16 residues. With V trimmed by 4 bases and J by 4 bases, 8 bases remained unmatched. Per the germline V gene, CDR1 is LGHDT and CDR2 is YNNKEL (reference sequence). The DNA of the CDR3 is TGTGCCAGCAGCCGAATTACTAGCGGGAGAGGAGAGACCCAGTACTTC. It translates to CASSRITSGRGETQYF.

The count of this clonotype is one. Sequence at one end of the junction differs from germline and may be a read error. The chain uses TRBV20-1 and TRBJ1-2; D not resolved. Germline loops: CDR1 DFQATT, CDR2 SNEGSKA (reference sequence). The CDR3 loop spans 14 amino acids. The CDR3 DNA follows: TGCAGTGCTAGTGGCGGGCTATATAACTATGGCTACATCTTC. This translates into CSASGGLYNYGYIF.

This clonotype was seen a handful of times. V and J are TRBV10-1 and TRBJ2-7; 9 bases are shared with TRBD2. V was pared by 6 bases and J by 0 bases, with 6 bases of the junction left unmatched. CDR1 is WNHNN and CDR2 is SYGVQD in the germline V gene (reference sequence). The length of the CDR3 is 15 residues. The CDR3 loop is CASRGGSGGSYEQYF. CDR3 nucleotides: TGCGCCAGCAGAGGAGGTAGCGGGGGCTCCTACGAGCAGTACTTC.

The J gene is TRBJ2-1, the V gene TRBV2, with D unresolved. Per the germline V gene, CDR1 is SNHLY and CDR2 is FYNNEI. V lost 4 bases and J lost 15, with 19 bases in between. CDR3 length equals 13 residues. CDR3 bases: TGTGCCAGCAGTGCCTCACCAGTTGCTTCTCTGTTCTTC. Its translation: CASSASPVASLFF.

The J gene is TRBJ1-1, the V gene TRBV5-1; 9 bases agree with TRBD1. The CDR3 is 14 amino acids. Germline CDR1 reads SGHRS; CDR2 reads YFSETQ. V shed 4 bases and J 7 bases; nucleotides not matched to a gene: 8. The CDR3 region has the DNA TGCGCCAGCAGCGGACCGACAGGGGGGGATGAAGCTTTCTTT. Translating gives CASSGPTGGDEAFF.

The chain uses TRBV7-9 and TRBJ2-2; 10 nucleotides align to TRBD1. CDR1 and CDR2 from the germline V gene are SEHNR and FQNEAQ (reference sequence). The CDR3 is 20 amino acids. The V and J ends lost 3 bases and 0 bases, in that order; junction bases with no gene match: 13. The CDR3 spells CASSFESTGGDPSNTGELFF. CDR3 in DNA: TGTGCCAGCAGCTTCGAATCGACAGGGGGCGACCCCTCGAACACCGGGGAGCTGTTTTTT.

The chain has TRBV28 and TRBJ2-7; tentative D call: TRBD1 (6 bases). The CDR3 runs 15 residues. With 5 bases removed from V and 3 bases from J, the gap between germline ends came to 17 bases. Germline CDR1 is MDHEN and CDR2 is SYDVKM. The CDR3 reads CASSPETGTNYEQYF. The CDR3, as DNA: TGTGCCAGCAGTCCCGAAACCGGGACAAACTACGAGCAGTACTTC.

This clonotype came up once. The chain employs TRBV3-1 and TRBJ2-3; D might be TRBD1 (6 bases). Germline V CDR1 and CDR2: LGHDT, YNNKEL (reference sequence). This CDR3 region has 18 residues. V shed 5 bases and J shed 0 bases, with 21 bases lying between them. Here the CDR3 reads CASSYGAGVPSSTDTQYF. As DNA, the CDR3 is TGTGCCAGCAGCTACGGGGCAGGGGTCCCGTCTAGCACAGATACGCAGTATTTT.

V is TRBV6-5 and J is TRBJ1-2; D not certain. The V and J ends lost 0 bases and 8 bases respectively, with 13 bases between them. CDR3 size: 14 residues. CDR1 MNHEY and CDR2 SVGAGI come from the germline V gene. CDR3 DNA: TGTGCCAGCAGTTACTCGGGCCCGAGTGAGGGCTACACCTTC. Protein product: CASSYSGPSEGYTF.

This clonotype was seen repeatedly, ten times or more. The rearrangement uses TRBV7-2 and TRBJ2-5; 7 bases map to TRBD2. The ends lost 2 bases at V and 6 bases at J; junction bases unmatched: 3. Germline V lookup: CDR1 SGHTA, CDR2 FQGNSA. CDR3 length: 13 residues. CDR3: CASSLSGGKTQYF. The DNA for the CDR3 is TGTGCCAGCAGCTTATCGGGGGGAAAGACCCAGTACTTC. Full variable domain (remainder filled in from reference TRBV7-2 and TRBJ2-5): GAGVSQSPSNKVTEKGKDVELRCDPISGHTALYWYRQSLGQGLEFLIYFQGNSAPDKSGLPSDRFSAERTGGSVSTLTIQRTQQEDSAVYLCASSLSGGKTQYFGPGTRLLVL.

This clonotype was observed a single time. The V gene is TRBV9, the J gene TRBJ2-1, with TRBD2 matching 11 bases. The CDR3 is made up of 15 amino acids. Germline CDR1 SGDLS, CDR2 YYNGEE. V shed 3 bases, J shed 12 bases, and the junction held 11 bases outside the gene matches. The chain's CDR3 is CASSAGLAGKGVQFF. The CDR3 coding sequence is TGTGCCAGCAGCGCCGGACTAGCGGGTAAGGGTGTGCAGTTCTTC.

The chain couples TRBV4-2 to TRBJ1-1, with D possibly being TRBD1 (6 bases). Germline CDR1 is LGHNA and CDR2 is YNFKEQ. V dropped 2 bases and J dropped 6 bases, with 13 bases sitting between them. This CDR3 has 14 residues. The CDR3 region is CASSQRTGWPEAFF. DNA of the CDR3: TGTGCCAGCAGCCAACGAACAGGGTGGCCTGAAGCTTTCTTT.

On this clonotype: This may arise from a read error, as a much more abundant clone is one base away. CDR3 region: CACSIEGTGYGYTF. DNA for the CDR3: TGTGCCTGCAGCATAGAGGGGACCGGCTATGGCTACACCTTC. This chain links TRBV7-9 with TRBJ1-2; D possibly corresponds to TRBD1 (5 bases). In germline, CDR1 is SEHNR, CDR2 FQNEAQ (reference sequence). The length of the CDR3 is 14 residues.

This clonotype turned up a few times. This chain links TRBV5-1 with TRBJ2-3; D may be TRBD2 (6 bases). The CDR3 sequence is 15 residues long. Trimming stripped 0 bases from V and 1 base from J, with 9 bases between. Germline V gene data show CDR1 as SGHRS and CDR2 as YFSETQ. CDR3 protein: CASSLEEGRTDTQYF. The CDR3 DNA follows: TGCGCCAGCAGCTTGGAGGAGGGACGCACAGATACGCAGTATTTT.

This clonotype occurred once. CDR3 sequence reads: CASSMDSGVPGELFF. CDR3 sequence (DNA): TGTGCCAGTAGTATGGATAGCGGGGTTCCCGGGGAGCTGTTTTTT. The genes are TRBV19 and TRBJ2-2; 8 bases match TRBD2. The germline gives CDR1 LNHDA, CDR2 SQIVND (reference sequence). The CDR3 runs 15 residues. The V gene end was trimmed by 3 bases and the J gene end by 6 bases; junction bases not matched to a gene: 6.

This clonotype was observed a handful of times. The CDR3, as DNA: TGTGCCAGCAGTTTAACATCCATGTTGACCCCTAGCCCTTCCTACGAGCAGTACTTC. Its translation: CASSLTSMLTPSPSYEQYF. The chain combines TRBV12-3 or TRBV12-4 with TRBJ2-7, with D maybe TRBD2 (5 bases). The CDR3 runs to 19 residues. V lost 2 bases and J lost 1, with 24 bases in between.

The chain recombines TRBV6-4 with TRBJ2-3; no clear D. V was cut by 0 bases and J by 4 bases, with 11 bases left in between. Per germline, CDR1 MRHNA and CDR2 SNTAGT. There are 15 residues in the CDR3. CDR3 sequence (DNA): TGTGCCAGCAGTGACTCGGCCCTGTCCCCAGATACGCAGTATTTT. Protein: CASSDSALSPDTQYF.

The chain carries TRBV27 and TRBJ2-3, with D possibly matching TRBD2 (5 bases). The CDR3 has 15 residues. Per the germline V gene, CDR1 is MNHEY and CDR2 is SMNVEV (reference sequence). The V gene lost 1 base and the J gene lost 1 base, with 9 bases spanning the gap. Here the CDR3 reads CASSLWTHGTDTQYF. CDR3 nucleotides: TGTGCCAGCAGTTTATGGACTCATGGCACAGATACGCAGTATTTT.